These 10 T cell receptor beta chains were sequenced from one sample in a study of human thymus T cells. Thymic samples were excised during corrective heart operations. Assay: immunoSEQ multiplex PCR; the TCRdb copy retains only in-frame clones and omits some. Among roughly 86,000 clones listed, 96% were seen once. Sequenced sample: thymus tissue. Receptor source: a boy under three years old with a congenital heart defect but otherwise immunologically healthy.

This CDR3 is CSVLTDTQYF. The CDR3 nucleotides are TGCAGCGTTCTAACAGATACGCAGTATTTT. The V and J genes are TRBV29-1 and TRBJ2-3; D ambiguous. The V gene lost 5 bases and the J gene lost 3 bases, with 3 bases spanning the gap. The germline CDR1 and CDR2 sequences are SQVTM and ANQGSEA. This CDR3 comprises 10 residues.

The genes are TRBV7-6 and TRBJ1-1; possibly TRBD1 for D (5 bases). The CDR3 extends over 13 amino acids. Germline V gene lookup returns CDR1 SGHVS and CDR2 FNYEAQ. The V end was cut by 1 base, the J end by 7 bases, with 10 bases between. CDR3 bases: TGTGCCAGCAGCTTAGGGGGGATTGATGAAGCTTTCTTT. Its protein is CASSLGGIDEAFF. Drawing the rest from reference TRBV7-6 and TRBJ1-1, the complete variable domain is GAGVSQSPRYKVTKRGQDVALRCDPISGHVSLYWYRQALGQGPEFLTYFNYEAQQDKSGLPNDRFSAERPEGSISTLTIQRTEQRDSAMYRCASSLGGIDEAFFGQGTRLTVV.

This clone was observed a single time. V gene TRBV2 combines with J gene TRBJ2-2, with 11 bases identical to TRBD2. The CDR3 is made up of 16 amino acids. Trimming at V came to 5 bases and at J to 1 base, leaving 3 bases not matched to a gene. The germline V gene has CDR1 SNHLY and CDR2 FYNNEI. The CDR3 spells CASSRLAGGNTGELFF. DNA of the CDR3: TGTGCCAGCAGTCGTCTAGCGGGGGGGAACACCGGGGAGCTGTTTTTT.

The genes are TRBV19 and TRBJ2-2; a possible D gene is TRBD2 (7 bases). Germline CDR1 LNHDA, CDR2 SQIVND (reference sequence). Trimming cost V 5 bases and J 5 bases, with 15 bases left between them. The CDR3 contains 15 residues. Here the CDR3 reads CASSQRGRETGELFF. As DNA, the CDR3 is TGTGCCAGTAGTCAAAGGGGGAGGGAGACCGGGGAGCTGTTTTTT.

J is TRBJ2-2 and V is TRBV10-3; 8 bases align to TRBD1. This CDR3 spans 12 amino acids. V was clipped by 3 bases and J by 11 bases; unmatched bases: 2. Germline CDR1 is ENHRY and CDR2 is SYGVKD. The CDR3 is CAISEQGGELFF. CDR3 DNA: TGTGCCATCAGTGAACAGGGGGGAGAGCTGTTTTTT.

The chain carries TRBV6-9 and TRBJ2-7; 7 bases fit TRBD1. The CDR3 loop spans 14 amino acids. Trimming took 10 bases from V and 3 from J; bases not matched to a gene: 12. Looked up from germline, CDR1 is MNHGY and CDR2 is SVAAGI. In DNA form, the CDR3 reads TGTGCCACCGCCACTCCCCAGGGGGACTACGAGCAGTACTTC. Translating gives CATATPQGDYEQYF.

The genes are TRBV19 and TRBJ1-6; possible D gene TRBD1, 5 bases. The germline V gene has CDR1 LNHDA and CDR2 SQIVND (reference sequence). V lost 6 bases, J lost 7 bases, and 13 bases lay in between. This CDR3 spans 14 amino acids. The CDR3, as DNA: TGTGCCAGTAGCCGTCGGACACTGAATTCACCCCTCCACTTT. Translating gives CASSRRTLNSPLHF.

Details on this clone: Germline is not matched at one junction end, which may reflect a read error. The V and J genes are TRBV7-2 and TRBJ1-1; unclear D gene. Germline CDR1 is SGHTA and CDR2 is FQGNSA. The CDR3 totals 12 residues. The CDR3 protein is CASSLDPKPSYF. The CDR3 region has the DNA TGTGCCAGCAGCTTAGATCCAAAACCTTCCTATTTT.

This clone was picked up one time. This chain links TRBV5-1 with TRBJ1-1, with D perhaps TRBD1 (5 bases). Per the germline V gene, CDR1 is SGHRS and CDR2 is YFSETQ. The CDR3 runs 14 residues. V lost 2 bases to trimming and J lost 0 bases, with 8 bases between them. CDR3 sequence reads: CASSFDSLNTEAFF. The DNA for the CDR3 is TGCGCCAGCAGCTTCGACAGTCTGAACACTGAAGCTTTCTTT.

This sequence joins TRBV28 and TRBJ1-1; TRBD1 aligns across 7 bases. Germline trimming cut 6 bases from V and 6 bases from J; bases unmatched to any gene: 10. The CDR3 contains 14 residues. Germline-derived CDR1 and CDR2 are MDHEN and SYDVKM. Here the CDR3 reads CASSPTGRFAEAFF. CDR3 sequence (DNA): TGTGCCAGCAGCCCGACAGGGAGATTCGCTGAAGCTTTCTTT.